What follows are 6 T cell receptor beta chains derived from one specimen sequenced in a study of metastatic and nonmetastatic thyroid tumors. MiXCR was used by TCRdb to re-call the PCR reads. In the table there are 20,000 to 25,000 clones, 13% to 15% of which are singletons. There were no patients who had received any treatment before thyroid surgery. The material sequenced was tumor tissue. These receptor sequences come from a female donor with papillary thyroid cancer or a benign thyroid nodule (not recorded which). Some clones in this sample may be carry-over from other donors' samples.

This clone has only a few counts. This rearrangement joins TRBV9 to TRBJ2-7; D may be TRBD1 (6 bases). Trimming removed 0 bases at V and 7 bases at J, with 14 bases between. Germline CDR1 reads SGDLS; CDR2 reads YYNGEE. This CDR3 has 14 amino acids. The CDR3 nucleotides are TGTGCCAGCAGCGTAGAGCAGGGGCCTCGAGAGCAGTACTTC. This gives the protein CASSVEQGPREQYF.

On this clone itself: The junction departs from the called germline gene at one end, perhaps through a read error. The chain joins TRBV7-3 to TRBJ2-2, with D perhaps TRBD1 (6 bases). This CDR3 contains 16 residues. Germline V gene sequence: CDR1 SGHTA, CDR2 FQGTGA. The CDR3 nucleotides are TGTGCCAGCATCCCTTCCCCGGACAGAGCTCCCGGGGAGCTGCTTTTT. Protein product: CASIPSPDRAPGELLF.

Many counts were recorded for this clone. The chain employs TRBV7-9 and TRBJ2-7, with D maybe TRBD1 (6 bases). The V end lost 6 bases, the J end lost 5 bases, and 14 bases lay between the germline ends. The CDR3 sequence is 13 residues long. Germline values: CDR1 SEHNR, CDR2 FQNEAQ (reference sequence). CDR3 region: CASRIDRSHEQYF. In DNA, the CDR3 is TGTGCCAGCAGGATCGACAGGTCCCACGAGCAGTACTTC.

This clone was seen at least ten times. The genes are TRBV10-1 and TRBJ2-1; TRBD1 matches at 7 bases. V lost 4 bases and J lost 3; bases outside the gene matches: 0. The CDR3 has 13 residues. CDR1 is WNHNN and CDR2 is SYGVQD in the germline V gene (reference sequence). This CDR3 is CASSGTGYNEQFF. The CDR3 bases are TGCGCCAGCAGTGGGACAGGCTACAATGAGCAGTTCTTC.

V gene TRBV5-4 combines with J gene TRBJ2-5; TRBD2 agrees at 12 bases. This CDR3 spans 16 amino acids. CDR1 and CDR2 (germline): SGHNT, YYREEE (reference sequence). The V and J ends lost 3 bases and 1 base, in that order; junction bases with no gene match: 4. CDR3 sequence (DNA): TGTGCCAGCAGCTCGGGACTAGCGGGTCTCCAAGAGACCCAGTACTTC. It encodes CASSSGLAGLQETQYF.

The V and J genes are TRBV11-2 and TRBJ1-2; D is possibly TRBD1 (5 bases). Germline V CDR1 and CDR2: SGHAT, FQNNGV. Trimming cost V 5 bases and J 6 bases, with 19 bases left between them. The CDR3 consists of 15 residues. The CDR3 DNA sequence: TGTGCCAGCAGCACTCACGGGGGTCTCAAGGATGGCTACACCTTC. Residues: CASSTHGGLKDGYTF.